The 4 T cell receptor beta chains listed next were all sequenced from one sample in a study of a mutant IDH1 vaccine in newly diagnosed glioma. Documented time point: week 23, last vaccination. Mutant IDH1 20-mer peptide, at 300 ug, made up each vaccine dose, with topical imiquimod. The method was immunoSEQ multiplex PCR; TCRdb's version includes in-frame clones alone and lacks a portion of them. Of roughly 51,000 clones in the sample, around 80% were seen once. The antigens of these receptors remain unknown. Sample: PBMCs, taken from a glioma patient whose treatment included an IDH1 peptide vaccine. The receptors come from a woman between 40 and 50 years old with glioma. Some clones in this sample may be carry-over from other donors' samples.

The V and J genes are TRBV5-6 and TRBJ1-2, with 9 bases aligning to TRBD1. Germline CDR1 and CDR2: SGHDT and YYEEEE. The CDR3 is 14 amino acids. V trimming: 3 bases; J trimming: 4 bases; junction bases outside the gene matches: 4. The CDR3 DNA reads TGTGCCAGCAGCTATGGACAGGGGAGCTATGGCTACACCTTC. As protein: CASSYGQGSYGYTF.

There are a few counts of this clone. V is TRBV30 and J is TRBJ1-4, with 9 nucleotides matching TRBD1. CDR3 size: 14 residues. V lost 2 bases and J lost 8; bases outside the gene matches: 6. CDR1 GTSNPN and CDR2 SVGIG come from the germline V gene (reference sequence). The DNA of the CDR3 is TGTGCCTGGAGTCAGGGACAGGGTGGGGAAAAACTGTTTTTT. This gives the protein CAWSQGQGGEKLFF.

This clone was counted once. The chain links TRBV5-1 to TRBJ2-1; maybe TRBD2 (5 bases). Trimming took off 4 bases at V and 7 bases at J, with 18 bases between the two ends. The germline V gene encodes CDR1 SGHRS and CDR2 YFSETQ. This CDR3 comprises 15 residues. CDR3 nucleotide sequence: TGCGCCAGCAGCACCGGACTTCCCCTGGGGAATGAGCAGTTCTTC. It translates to CASSTGLPLGNEQFF.

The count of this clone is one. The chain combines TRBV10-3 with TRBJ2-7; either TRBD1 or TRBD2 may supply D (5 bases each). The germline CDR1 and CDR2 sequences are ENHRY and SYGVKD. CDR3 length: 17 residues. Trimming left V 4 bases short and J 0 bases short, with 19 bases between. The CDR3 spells CAISGPVTGPGSYEQYF. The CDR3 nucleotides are TGTGCCATCAGTGGACCAGTGACGGGGCCGGGCTCCTACGAGCAGTACTTC.